The entry that follows covers one T cell receptor beta chain sequence. This sample stems from a study of Ad26.COV2.S vaccination and SARS-CoV-2 variants. TCRdb's table, derived via immunoSEQ multiplex PCR, lists solely in-frame clones and lacks some. The sample lists approximately 410,000 clones; about 90% were seen once. Treatment specified: about 20 received Ad26.COV2.S at low or high dose, single or two shots; several received placebo; per-sample allocation not given. Samples were taken on day 63 after the first vaccine or placebo injection. The sequences come from peripheral blood, collected in a trial of Ad26.COV2.S vaccine versus placebo. The TCR originated in a person between 18 and 65 years old who received the Ad26.COV2.S COVID-19 vaccine or a placebo.

CDR3 DNA: TGTGCCAGCAGTTTACAAGCGGGGATCTACGAGCAGTACTTC. It translates to CASSLQAGIYEQYF. The chain employs TRBV27 and TRBJ2-7, with TRBD2 identical over 7 bases. Germline V gene data show CDR1 as MNHEY and CDR2 as SMNVEV (reference sequence). V gave up 2 bases and J gave up 3 bases; unmatched junction bases: 4. The CDR3 length is 14 residues.